This T cell receptor beta chain is drawn from a study of control samples from healthy donors and cancer patients. The length of the CDR3 is 14 residues. V was pared by 4 bases and J by 6 bases, with 9 bases of the junction left unmatched. Germline V gene lookup returns CDR1 MNHEY and CDR2 SVGAGI. Repertoires were generated with immunoSEQ multiplex PCR, while TCRdb's copy carries only in-frame clones and drops some. The sample carries approximately 160,000 clones, approximately 94% recorded once. The chain combines TRBV6-5 with TRBJ2-7; 7 bases align to TRBD2. The material sequenced was blood. The TCR sequence derives from a woman under 30 in good health. This chain's CDR3 is CASSSGTIALEQYF. The DNA for the CDR3 is TGTGCCAGCAGTTCCGGGACTATTGCACTCGAGCAGTACTTC.